This T cell receptor (beta chain) was sequenced in a study of control samples from healthy donors and cancer patients. TCRdb's copy holds only in-frame clones and misses some; the assay was immunoSEQ multiplex PCR. Its listing shows approximately 190,000 clones. This CDR3 is 12 amino acids long. Germline values: CDR1 MNHEY, CDR2 SVGAGI. The V end was cut by 5 bases, the J end by 10 bases, with 12 bases between. The chain combines TRBV6-5 with TRBJ2-1; D gene unclear. The specimen was blood. This clonotype originated in a woman in her thirties in good health. The CDR3 is CASSNRAREQFF. The CDR3 DNA reads TGTGCCAGCAGTAACCGGGCAAGGGAGCAGTTCTTC.